These 3 T cell receptor beta chains share one sample of origin, sequenced in a study of shared clonotypes between healthy human individuals (TCRdb year 2020). Libraries were built with the immunoSEQ multiplex PCR assay. TCRdb carries this immuneACCESS record with in-frame sequences only. Its versions omit some clonotypes, under half of them owing to an unresolved V gene in the studies checked, with the rest unexplained. The sample table lists fewer than 3 million clones, roughly 90% of them with a count of one. Together, the top ten hold around 0.38% of the sample. The sample comprised naive CD4+ T cells from PBMCs. In light of the paper, this sample's cell subset or site label describes: CD45RA+ positively selected. Receptor source: a man younger than 35 in good health. Some clones in this sample may be carry-over from other donors' samples.

This clone was seen just once. The J gene is TRBJ1-2, the V gene TRBV28; TRBD1 is a possible D gene (5 bases). The CDR3 covers 14 residues. CDR1 is MDHEN and CDR2 is SYDVKM in the germline V gene. V lost 5 bases and J 4 bases, leaving 14 bases between the germline ends. CDR3 in amino acids: CASSRAGPLYGYTF. CDR3 nucleotide sequence: TGTGCCAGCAGTCGGGCAGGGCCACTCTATGGCTACACCTTC.

This clone appeared a few times. The chain recombines TRBV18 with TRBJ1-1; 8 nucleotides align to TRBD1. CDR1 and CDR2 (germline): KGHSH, LQKENI. V lost 6 bases to trimming and J lost 4 bases; unmatched junction nucleotides: 7. This CDR3 has 14 residues. Here the CDR3 DNA reads TGTGCCAGCTCCCACGACAGGGGAGTCACTGAAGCTTTCTTT. Protein product: CASSHDRGVTEAFF.

The V gene is TRBV7-9, the J gene TRBJ2-3; no definite D call. CDR3 length: 14 amino acids. CDR1 and CDR2 (germline): SEHNR, FQNEAQ (reference sequence). The V gene lost 0 bases and the J gene lost 2 bases, with 6 bases spanning the gap. The DNA of the CDR3 is TGTGCCAGCAGCTTAGCTACCGACACAGATACGCAGTATTTT. It yields the protein CASSLATDTDTQYF.